The clone carrying this T cell receptor (beta chain) occurred many times. Antigen specificity is unknown. Unsorted libraries were generated from 2 million PBMCs. These cells had been stored in RNAlater at -80 C. These data are taken from a study of neurological immune-mediated disorders. The study, taken as a whole, reports: The repertoires of 18 of 34 multiple sclerosis patients fell into one related-CDR3 cluster (a possible signature) under phylogenetic grouping.

With 10-nucleotide random UMIs included, cDNA was synthesized by 5'RACE. TCRdb called the 5' RACE reads again in MiXCR, with one record for every CDR3 protein. The data contain tens of thousands of distinct CDR3 sequences, around 3.5% of them seen just once; the ten biggest clones take up less than 3%. After removal of 6 bases from V and 1 base from J, the junction contained 13 bases not matched to a gene. Germline V gene lookup returns CDR1 DFQATT and CDR2 SNEGSKA (reference sequence). The length of the CDR3 is 19 residues. The sample was PBMCs. The clonotype comes from a woman in her fifties or sixties with multiple sclerosis. The chain is built from TRBV20-1 and TRBJ2-3; 16 nucleotides agree with TRBD2. CDR3 amino acids: CSATGTSGGEKLRTDTQYF. In DNA, the CDR3 is TGCAGTGCAACCGGGACTAGCGGGGGGGAGAAGTTGCGCACAGATACGCAGTATTTT.